Following are 16 T cell receptor beta chains from one sample sequenced in a study of T cell responses to AZD1222 COVID-19 vaccine (dated by TCRdb to about 2021). The library came from the immunoSEQ multiplex PCR assay. This immuneACCESS table, as held by TCRdb, lists in-frame sequences with V and J called but not all clones. Of the missing ones, under half trace to an unresolved V gene in checked studies; the others have no known cause. Within this sample are 150,000 to 200,000 clones, with around 94% of them counted one time only. Roughly 5.5% of the sample is taken by the ten largest. Reading the label with the study, this specimen's time point is: about 28 days (+/-7) after the second vaccine dose. This sample comprised peripheral blood, obtained 28 days after the second AZD1222 dose. Receptors were obtained from an adult who received the AZD1222 COVID-19 vaccine.

The count of this clone is one. This sequence joins TRBV9 and TRBJ2-1; D may correspond to TRBD1 or TRBD2 (7 bases each). CDR1 is SGDLS, CDR2 YYNGEE, per germline. The CDR3 sequence is 15 residues long. V lost 0 bases and J 8 bases, leaving 15 bases between the germline ends. CDR3 loop: CASSVDGQGGHEQFF. CDR3 nucleotide sequence: TGTGCCAGCAGCGTAGATGGGCAGGGGGGGCATGAGCAGTTCTTC. The variable domain in full, completed from reference TRBV9 and TRBJ2-1, reads DSGVTQTPKHLITATGQRVTLRCSPRSGDLSVYWYQQSLDQGLQFLIQYYNGEERAKGNILERFSAQQFPDLHSELNLSSLELGDSALYFCASSVDGQGGHEQFFGPGTRLTVL.

This clone was detected a few times. This chain links TRBV18 with TRBJ2-7; D possibly corresponds to TRBD1 (6 bases). There are 14 residues in the CDR3. Germline-derived CDR1 and CDR2 are KGHSH and LQKENI. Trimming took off 3 bases at V and 2 bases at J, with 11 bases between the two ends. The CDR3, as DNA: TGTGCCAGCTCACCCGAAGGACAGACCTACGAGCAGTACTTC. Translated, it gives CASSPEGQTYEQYF.

This chain uses TRBV6-5 with TRBJ1-1, with TRBD1 as a possible D gene (5 bases). Germline-derived CDR1 and CDR2 are MNHEY and SVGAGI. This CDR3 is built from 14 residues. With 7 bases removed from V and 0 bases from J, the gap between germline ends came to 12 bases. The CDR3 nucleotides read TGTGCCAGCACCTTACAGGTCATGAACACTGAAGCTTTCTTT. This encodes CASTLQVMNTEAFF.

The chain carries TRBV5-1 and TRBJ2-6, with a weak D call TRBD1 (6 bases). Germline-derived CDR1 and CDR2 are SGHRS and YFSETQ. V lost 5 bases and J lost 1, with 10 bases in between. The CDR3 loop spans 15 amino acids. CDR3 sequence (DNA): TGCGCCAGCAGGGACAGCGCTTCTGGGGCCAACGTCCTGACTTTC. The encoded protein is CASRDSASGANVLTF.

CDR3 loop: CASSSTRGAGAPGEQYF. The CDR3 coding sequence is TGTGCCAGCAGCTCCACCCGGGGTGCGGGAGCCCCGGGGGAGCAGTACTTC. V is TRBV9 and J is TRBJ2-7; 7 bases line up with TRBD2. Germline CDR1 SGDLS, CDR2 YYNGEE. The CDR3 extends over 17 amino acids. Trimming removed 4 bases from V and 7 bases from J; junction bases left unmatched: 20.

The rearrangement links TRBV2 to TRBJ2-3; 10 nucleotides agree with TRBD1. The CDR3 loop spans 14 amino acids. With V trimmed by 6 bases and J by 3 bases, 3 bases remained unmatched. CDR1 SNHLY and CDR2 FYNNEI come from the germline V gene. The CDR3 DNA reads TGTGCCAGCAGACCGGGACAGGGGACAGATACGCAGTATTTT. Translating gives CASRPGQGTDTQYF.

This clone was seen more than once but under ten times. V is TRBV6-4 and J is TRBJ1-2; perhaps TRBD1 as D (6 bases). V lost 0 bases and J lost 14, with 16 bases in between. This CDR3 region has 13 residues. Germline V gene sequence: CDR1 MRHNA, CDR2 SNTAGT. The chain's CDR3 is CASSDSDRGVATF. The CDR3 bases are TGTGCCAGCAGTGACTCCGATAGGGGGGTTGCGACCTTC.

V gene TRBV5-1 combines with J gene TRBJ2-7; 12 nucleotides match TRBD2. From germline, CDR1 is SGHRS and CDR2 YFSETQ. Losses at the gene ends were 0 bases for V and 3 bases for J; bases not matched to a gene: 7. This CDR3 is 17 amino acids long. CDR3 nucleotides: TGCGCCAGCAGCTTGGTACTAGCGGGAGGACGGGGCTACGAGCAGTACTTC. Amino acid sequence: CASSLVLAGGRGYEQYF.

The chain uses TRBV21-1 and TRBJ2-3; TRBD1, the table's D call, was not compared with the DNA. TRBV21-1 is a pseudogene locus. The CDR3 is 16 residues long. The CDR3 here is CASSKGNRGNTDTQYF. In DNA, the CDR3 is TGTGCCAGCAGCAAAGGGAACAGGGGGAACACAGATACGCAGTATTTT.

This clone came up once. The CDR3, as DNA: TGTGCCAGCCGTTCGGGACTAGCGGGAGGGCCAGGCACAGATACGCAGTATTTT. Residues: CASRSGLAGGPGTDTQYF. This sequence joins TRBV27 and TRBJ2-3, with 16 bases identical to TRBD2. CDR3 size: 18 residues. V shed 8 bases and J 1 base; nucleotides not matched to a gene: 9. Per germline, CDR1 MNHEY and CDR2 SMNVEV (reference sequence).

The V and J genes are TRBV7-9 and TRBJ2-1, with TRBD1 matching over 8 bases. Germline V gives CDR1 SEHNR, CDR2 FQNEAQ (reference sequence). This CDR3 contains 15 residues. V lost 2 bases and J lost 5; bases outside the gene matches: 5. CDR3 loop: CASSLTGTGNNEQFF. CDR3 coding DNA: TGTGCCAGCAGCTTAACCGGGACAGGTAACAATGAGCAGTTCTTC.

The chain links TRBV7-2 to TRBJ2-5, with D unresolved. Germline lookup yields CDR1 SGHTA and CDR2 FQGNSA. V was trimmed by 2 bases and J by 0 bases, leaving 7 bases between them. CDR3 size: 14 residues. The CDR3, as DNA: TGTGCCAGCAGCTTACGGGCCCACCAAGAGACCCAGTACTTC. Its protein product is CASSLRAHQETQYF.

The rearrangement joins TRBV12-3 or TRBV12-4 to TRBJ1-1; tentative D call: TRBD1 (5 bases). The length of the CDR3 is 12 residues. Deletions cut 0 bases from V and 11 bases from J, with 10 bases between. The CDR3 protein is CASSLAGGWAFF. The CDR3 nucleotides are TGTGCCAGCAGTTTAGCCGGGGGGTGGGCTTTCTTT.

The V gene is TRBV24-1, the J gene TRBJ1-2; D is perhaps TRBD1 (6 bases). V was clipped by 11 bases and J by 4 bases, with 19 bases between them. The CDR3 spans 14 residues. CDR1 KGHDR and CDR2 SFDVKD come from the germline V gene. CDR3 sequence: CAKRVGGRIYGYTF. DNA for the CDR3: TGTGCCAAAAGGGTTGGGGGGCGAATCTATGGCTACACCTTC.

This clone was seen a single time. This sequence joins TRBV4-1 and TRBJ2-2; 8 bases agree with TRBD2. Germline V CDR1 and CDR2: MGHRA, YSYEKL. The CDR3 covers 15 residues. V was clipped by 0 bases and J by 7 bases; unmatched bases: 4. Written as DNA, the CDR3 is TGCGCCAGCAGCCAAGATGGGGCGGGAGGCGGGGAGCTGTTTTTT. Residues: CASSQDGAGGGELFF.

This sequence joins TRBV19 and TRBJ2-1, with TRBD2 identical over 8 bases. The CDR3 totals 16 residues. Unmatched junction bases numbered 8, after V lost 1 base and J lost 6 bases. CDR1 is LNHDA, CDR2 SQIVND, per germline (reference sequence). The CDR3 region is CASSIGASGRGNEQFF. In nucleotides, the CDR3 is TGTGCCAGTAGTATAGGCGCTAGCGGGCGGGGCAATGAGCAGTTCTTC.